This is a list of T cell receptor beta chains from one sample in a study of Ad26.COV2.S vaccination and SARS-CoV-2 variants. The protocol was immunoSEQ multiplex PCR, while the TCRdb copy is restricted to in-frame clones and leaves out a portion. The data contain 240,000 or so clones, approximately 90% of them seen just once; the ten biggest clones take up about 10%. The material sequenced was peripheral blood, taken in a trial of Ad26.COV2.S vaccine versus placebo. Receptors were obtained from a person between 18 and 65 years old who received the Ad26.COV2.S COVID-19 vaccine or a placebo. The CDR3 runs from the conserved cysteine through the conserved F or W. A D gene is named only where the DNA matches it firmly. Size is stated for part of the rows, as once, few or many counts, or as a class when the clone is expanded.

J,size,V,D,DNA,CDR3
TRBJ2-1,.,TRBV4-1,TRBD2,TGCGCCAGCAGCCAAGATGGGACTAGCGGGTCGAAGGAGCAGTTCTTC,CASSQDGTSGSKEQFF
TRBJ2-7,.,TRBV7-5,.,TGTGCCAGAAGCTTCGCTCTACCGACAGGGTCGGCCGAGCAGTACTTC,CARSFALPTGSAEQYF
TRBJ2-5,.,TRBV5-4,.,TGTGCCAGCAGCTCGACAGCCGACCAAGAGACCCAGTACTTC,CASSSTADQETQYF
TRBJ2-5,.,TRBV10-2,.,TGCGCCAGCACCCCCTCGTCGAGCGATCGGGCTAAGACCCAGTACTTC,CASTPSSSDRAKTQYF
TRBJ2-2,.,TRBV6-5,.,TGTGCCAGCAGTAAATGGGATGTAGCTGGCGGGGAGCTGTTTTTT,CASSKWDVAGGELFF
TRBJ2-1,.,TRBV27,TRBD1,TGTGCCAGCAGTTTAGTAGGGGGCGTAGGTGAGCAGTTCTTC,CASSLVGGVGEQFF
TRBJ1-1,.,TRBV14,.,TGTGCCAGCAGCCAAAATCGGGTTACTGAAGCTTTCTTT,CASSQNRVTEAFF
TRBJ2-7,.,TRBV14,TRBD1,TGTGCCAGCAGCCGGAAACAGGGGAGCTCCTACGAGCAGTACTTC,CASSRKQGSSYEQYF
TRBJ1-5,.,TRBV7-2,TRBD1,TGTGCCAGCAGCTATTACTCGACAGGGTCATATCAGCCCCAGCATTTT,CASSYYSTGSYQPQHF
TRBJ2-3,.,TRBV3-1/TRBV3-2,TRBD2,TGTGCCAGCAGCCAAGATCGGGGGGGATTCAGCACAGATACGCAGTATTTT,CASSQDRGGFSTDTQYF
TRBJ2-1,.,TRBV5-4,.,TGTGCCAGCAGCTTGGATAGTGGCGATAATGAGCAGTTCTTC,CASSLDSGDNEQFF
TRBJ2-7,.,TRBV27,TRBD1,TGTGCCAGCAGTCACCGGGACAGGGGTTCCTACGAGCAGTACTTC,CASSHRDRGSYEQYF
TRBJ1-1,.,TRBV11-2,.,TGTGCCAGCAGCTTCGGTTCGAACACTGAAGCTTTCTTT,CASSFGSNTEAFF
TRBJ2-1,.,TRBV20-1,TRBD1,TGCAGTGCTTGGGACAGGTCTGAGCAGTTCTTC,CSAWDRSEQFF
TRBJ2-7,.,TRBV13,.,TGTGCCAGCAGCTTTCGCGGTACCTACGAGCAGTACTTC,CASSFRGTYEQYF
TRBJ2-5,.,TRBV5-4,.,TGTGCCAGCAGCTTCAGCCGGGGCGAGACCCAGTACTTC,CASSFSRGETQYF
TRBJ1-4,once,TRBV4-3,.,TGCGCCAGCAGCCAAGATAGCCAGGGGCTCTCTGAAAAACTGTTTTTT,CASSQDSQGLSEKLFF
TRBJ1-4,.,TRBV4-1,.,TGCGCCAGCAGCCAAGTAATCCCTGAAAAACTGTTTTTT,CASSQVIPEKLFF
TRBJ2-2,.,TRBV11-2,.,TGTGCCAGCAGCTTAAAGCCAGACAAGAACACCGGGGAGCTGTTTTTT,CASSLKPDKNTGELFF
TRBJ1-1,.,TRBV19,.,TGTGCCAGTAGTACCTCCTGGGGGGAAGCTTTCTTT,CASSTSWGEAFF
TRBJ1-5,.,TRBV6-5,TRBD1,TGTGCCAGCAAGACAGGGCTTAATCAGCCCCAGCATTTT,CASKTGLNQPQHF
TRBJ1-4,.,TRBV6-1,.,TGTGCCAGCAGTGAAGTGGGGCAGGGGACTGAAAAACTGTTTTTT,CASSEVGQGTEKLFF
TRBJ2-7,many,TRBV10-3,.,TGTGCCATCAGTGAGTCCGGCTTCTCCTACGAGCAGTACTTC,CAISESGFSYEQYF
TRBJ2-5,.,TRBV27,TRBD2,TGTGCCAGCAGGCCAGCGGGGACCGTTCAAGAGACCCAGTACTTC,CASRPAGTVQETQYF
TRBJ2-1,.,TRBV6-2/TRBV6-3,.,TGTGCCAGCACCCCGATCCCCTCCTACAATGAGCAGTTCTTC,CASTPIPSYNEQFF
TRBJ2-2,.,TRBV7-3,.,TGTGCCAGCAGTACCGGGATAAACCCCACCGGGGAGCTGTTTTTT,CASSTGINPTGELFF
TRBJ1-2,few,TRBV9,TRBD1,TGTGCCAGCAGCGTCCCGGGGACAGGGAGAGGTGGCTACACCTTC,CASSVPGTGRGGYTF
TRBJ2-3,.,TRBV7-9,.,TGTGCCAGCAGCCGGCTGACAGGTCCCTCAACAGATACGCAGTATTTT,CASSRLTGPSTDTQYF
TRBJ1-2,.,TRBV11-2,.,TGTGCCAGCAGCTTAGAGACAGGACTACAGGGCTACACCTTC,CASSLETGLQGYTF
TRBJ2-7,.,TRBV11-2,.,TGTGCCAGCAGCGCGCCCGGGACGGGCTCCTACGAGCAGTACTTC,CASSAPGTGSYEQYF
TRBJ1-1,.,TRBV30,.,TGTGCCTGGGGGGGGCCCGGCACTGAAGCTTTCTTT,CAWGGPGTEAFF
TRBJ2-1,.,TRBV19,.,TGTGCCAGCAAGCAAGGGGGCTCCTACAATGAGCAGTTCTTC,CASKQGGSYNEQFF
TRBJ2-7,.,TRBV6-2/TRBV6-3,TRBD2,TGTGCCAGCAGCTCGGGACGGACCCGACTAGCTACCTCCTACGAGCAGTACTTC,CASSSGRTRLATSYEQYF
TRBJ2-1,few,TRBV12-3/TRBV12-4,TRBD2,TGTGCCAGCAGTTTAGGGGAGGGGAGTGAGCAGTTCTTC,CASSLGEGSEQFF
TRBJ2-7,.,TRBV6-5,TRBD1,TGTGCCAGCAGGAGACAGGGCTACTACGAGCAGTACTTC,CASRRQGYYEQYF
TRBJ2-3,.,TRBV2,.,TGTGCCAGCAGTGAAAAGCTGAATACGCAGTATTTT,CASSEKLNTQYF
TRBJ2-3,.,TRBV2,.,TGTGCCAGCAGGGACGGAGCCACAGATACGCAGTATTTT,CASRDGATDTQYF
TRBJ2-7,.,TRBV15,TRBD2,TGTGCCACCAGCAGTGCCAGGGAGGGAAGAGAGCAGTACTTC,CATSSAREGREQYF
TRBJ2-3,.,TRBV24-1,.,TGTGCCACCAGTGATTTAGGAGGGGCCGTCAATACGCAGTATTTT,CATSDLGGAVNTQYF
TRBJ2-4,.,TRBV6-5,.,TGTGCCAGCAGGTCCTCACTCGGGACTCAAAACATTCAGTACTTC,CASRSSLGTQNIQYF
TRBJ2-1,.,TRBV29-1,.,TGCAGCGTTGTTCCAGCCGGACCCCTAAACAATGAGCAGTTCTTC,CSVVPAGPLNNEQFF
TRBJ2-3,.,TRBV7-7,TRBD2,TGTGCTAGCAGTCGACTAGCGGGGCCAGGGAAAGATACGCAGTATTTT,CASSRLAGPGKDTQYF
TRBJ1-2,.,TRBV9,.,TGTGCCAGCAGCGCCAGGACACAAAACTATGGCTACACCTTC,CASSARTQNYGYTF
TRBJ1-1,.,TRBV5-1,.,TGCGCCAGCAGCTCCCAAGAGAACACTGAAGCTTTCTTT,CASSSQENTEAFF
TRBJ2-7,.,TRBV5-1,.,TGCGCCAGCAGCTTGGTAGGTGGGGGCTACGAGCAGTACTTC,CASSLVGGGYEQYF
TRBJ2-7,.,TRBV7-2,.,TGTGCCAGCAGCTCCCAACAGGGAAGCTACGAGCAGTACTTC,CASSSQQGSYEQYF
TRBJ2-2,.,TRBV7-9,TRBD2,TGTGCCAGCAGCTTAGAAGCGGGAGGGAACACCGGGGAGCTGTTTTTT,CASSLEAGGNTGELFF
TRBJ2-6,.,TRBV5-6,.,TGTGCCAGCAGCTTGGCTGGGGCCAACGTCCTGACTTTC,CASSLAGANVLTF
TRBJ1-1,.,TRBV18,.,TGTGCCAGCTCACCCCGTGAGGGGAACACTGAAGCTTTCTTT,CASSPREGNTEAFF
TRBJ2-3,.,TRBV3-1/TRBV3-2,.,TGTGCCAGCAGCCCTTTTTGGGCGGGGAGCACAGATACGCAGTATTTT,CASSPFWAGSTDTQYF
TRBJ2-7,.,TRBV29-1,TRBD2,TGCAGCGTTGAGGGTAGCGGGAGCTCCTACGAGCAGTACTTC,CSVEGSGSSYEQYF
TRBJ2-7,once,TRBV11-2,TRBD1,TGTGCCAGCAGCAAAGGTGACAGGGGACTTTTTTATGAGCAGTACTTC,CASSKGDRGLFYEQYF
TRBJ1-4,.,TRBV5-8,.,TGTGCCAGCAGCTTGGGAACCACGGGACCCTCTAATGAAAAACTGTTTTTT,CASSLGTTGPSNEKLFF